This T cell receptor (beta chain) was recorded in a study of Ad26.COV2.S vaccination and SARS-CoV-2 variants. The protocol was immunoSEQ multiplex PCR, while the TCRdb copy is restricted to in-frame clones and leaves out a portion. The sample lists 450,000 to 550,000 clones, 80% to 90% occurring once. In the case of this clone: Its antigen is unidentified.

The sample's treatment: 15 to 20 received Ad26.COV2.S at low or high dose, single or two shots; about five received placebo; per-sample allocation not given. Sampling was performed 63 days after the first vaccine or placebo injection. An Ad26 vector expressing Wuhan-strain SARS-CoV-2 spike served as the vaccine. Study results and limitations: Higher spike-specific TCR breadth was found in vaccine recipients than in placebo recipients.

CDR1 and CDR2 from the germline V gene are SEHNR and FQNEAQ (reference sequence). V was clipped by 6 bases and J by 1 base; unmatched bases: 16. The CDR3 loop spans 18 amino acids. The chain employs TRBV7-9 and TRBJ1-1; 8 bases agree with TRBD1. The sequence was obtained from a person between 18 and 60 years old who received the Ad26.COV2.S COVID-19 vaccine or a placebo. The sequences come from peripheral blood, collected in a trial of Ad26.COV2.S vaccine versus placebo. In DNA, the CDR3 is TGTGCCAGCAGAGGTCCCAGGGGGCAAAGTGACCCGAACACTGAAGCTTTCTTT. Its protein is CASRGPRGQSDPNTEAFF.